This entry is about one T cell receptor beta chain. This sample was included in a study of CD8 T cells in Susac syndrome. Unmatched junction bases numbered 4, after V lost 0 bases and J lost 0 bases. CDR1 and CDR2 from the germline V gene are MNHEY and SMNVEV (reference sequence). The CDR3 covers 16 residues. After extraction with the RNeasy kit, roughly 0.5 to 1 ug of the RNA was reverse transcribed using random hexamers. Each CDR3 protein gets one entry after TCRdb re-called the immunoSEQ multiplex PCR reads with MiXCR. The sample includes 150,000 or so distinct CDR3 sequences, 85% to 95% of them seen just once.

The sequenced material came from CD8+ T cells from PBMCs. The chain recombines TRBV27 with TRBJ1-2; 7 positions match TRBD1. This sequence was found in a human donor with multiple sclerosis. The CDR3 nucleotides are TGTGCCAGCAGTTTATCCCCCGGGACAGCTAACTATGGCTACACCTTC. Its translation is CASSLSPGTANYGYTF.